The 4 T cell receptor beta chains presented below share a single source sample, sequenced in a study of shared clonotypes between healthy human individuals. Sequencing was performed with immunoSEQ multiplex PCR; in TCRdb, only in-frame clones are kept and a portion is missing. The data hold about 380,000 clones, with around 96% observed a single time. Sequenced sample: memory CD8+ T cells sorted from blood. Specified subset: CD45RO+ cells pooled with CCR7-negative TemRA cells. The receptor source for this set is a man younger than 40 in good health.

The CDR3 region is CASAGLAGGETQYF. The CDR3, as DNA: TGTGCCAGCGCGGGACTAGCGGGAGGAGAGACCCAGTACTTC. The rearrangement uses TRBV2 and TRBJ2-5, with 15 nucleotides matching TRBD2. CDR1 is SNHLY and CDR2 is FYNNEI in the germline V gene. Trimming at V came to 8 bases and at J to 4 bases, leaving 2 bases not matched to a gene. There are 14 residues in the CDR3.

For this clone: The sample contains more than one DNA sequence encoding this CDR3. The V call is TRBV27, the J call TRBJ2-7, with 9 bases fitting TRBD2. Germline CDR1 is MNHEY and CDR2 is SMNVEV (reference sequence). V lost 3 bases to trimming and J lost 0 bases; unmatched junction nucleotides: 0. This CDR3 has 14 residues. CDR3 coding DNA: TGTGCCAGCAGTTTTAGCGGGAGCTCCTACGAGCAGTACTTC. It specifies CASSFSGSSYEQYF.

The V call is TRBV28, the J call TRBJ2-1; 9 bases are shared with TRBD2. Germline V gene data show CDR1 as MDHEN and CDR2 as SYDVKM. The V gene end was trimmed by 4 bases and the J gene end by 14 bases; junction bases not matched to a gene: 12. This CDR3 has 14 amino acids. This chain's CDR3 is CASSSFKSASGEFF. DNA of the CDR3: TGTGCCAGCAGTTCATTTAAGTCGGCTAGCGGGGAGTTCTTC.

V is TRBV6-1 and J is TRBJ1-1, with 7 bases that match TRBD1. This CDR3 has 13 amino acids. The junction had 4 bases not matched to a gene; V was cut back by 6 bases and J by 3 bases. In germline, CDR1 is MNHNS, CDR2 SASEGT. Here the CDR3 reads CASSPTGDTEAFF. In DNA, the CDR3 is TGTGCCAGCAGCCCAACAGGGGACACTGAAGCTTTCTTT.